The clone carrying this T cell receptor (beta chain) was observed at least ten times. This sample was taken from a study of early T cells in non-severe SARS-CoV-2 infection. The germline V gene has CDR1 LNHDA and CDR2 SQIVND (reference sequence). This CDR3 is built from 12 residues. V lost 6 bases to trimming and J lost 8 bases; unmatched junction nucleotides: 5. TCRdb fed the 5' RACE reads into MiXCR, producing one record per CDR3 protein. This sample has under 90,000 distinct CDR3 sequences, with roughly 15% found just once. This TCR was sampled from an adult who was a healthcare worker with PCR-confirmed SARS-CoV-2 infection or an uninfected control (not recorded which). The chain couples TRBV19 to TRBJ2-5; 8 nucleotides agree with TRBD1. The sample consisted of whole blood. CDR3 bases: TGTGCCAGTAGCTTGGACAGGGCTACCCAGTACTTC. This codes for CASSLDRATQYF.